The present entry profiles one T cell receptor (beta chain) with its context. These data originate in a study of CD8 T cells in Susac syndrome. CDR3 size: 12 residues. Trimming shortened V by 9 bases and J by 4 bases, and 12 bases separated the two germline ends. RNA, at about 0.45 to 1 ug, was reverse transcribed with random hexamers. TCRdb re-called the immunoSEQ multiplex PCR reads with MiXCR, one entry per CDR3 protein. The data contain some 140,000 distinct CDR3 sequences, approximately 79% of them singletons. The sample comprised CD8+ T cells from PBMCs. This receptor was taken from a human donor with multiple sclerosis. The chain links TRBV12-3 or TRBV12-4 to TRBJ1-2; perhaps TRBD1 as D (5 bases). This chain's CDR3 is CASSPGGYGYTF. Here the CDR3 DNA reads TGTGCCAGTAGTCCGGGGGGCTATGGCTACACCTTC.